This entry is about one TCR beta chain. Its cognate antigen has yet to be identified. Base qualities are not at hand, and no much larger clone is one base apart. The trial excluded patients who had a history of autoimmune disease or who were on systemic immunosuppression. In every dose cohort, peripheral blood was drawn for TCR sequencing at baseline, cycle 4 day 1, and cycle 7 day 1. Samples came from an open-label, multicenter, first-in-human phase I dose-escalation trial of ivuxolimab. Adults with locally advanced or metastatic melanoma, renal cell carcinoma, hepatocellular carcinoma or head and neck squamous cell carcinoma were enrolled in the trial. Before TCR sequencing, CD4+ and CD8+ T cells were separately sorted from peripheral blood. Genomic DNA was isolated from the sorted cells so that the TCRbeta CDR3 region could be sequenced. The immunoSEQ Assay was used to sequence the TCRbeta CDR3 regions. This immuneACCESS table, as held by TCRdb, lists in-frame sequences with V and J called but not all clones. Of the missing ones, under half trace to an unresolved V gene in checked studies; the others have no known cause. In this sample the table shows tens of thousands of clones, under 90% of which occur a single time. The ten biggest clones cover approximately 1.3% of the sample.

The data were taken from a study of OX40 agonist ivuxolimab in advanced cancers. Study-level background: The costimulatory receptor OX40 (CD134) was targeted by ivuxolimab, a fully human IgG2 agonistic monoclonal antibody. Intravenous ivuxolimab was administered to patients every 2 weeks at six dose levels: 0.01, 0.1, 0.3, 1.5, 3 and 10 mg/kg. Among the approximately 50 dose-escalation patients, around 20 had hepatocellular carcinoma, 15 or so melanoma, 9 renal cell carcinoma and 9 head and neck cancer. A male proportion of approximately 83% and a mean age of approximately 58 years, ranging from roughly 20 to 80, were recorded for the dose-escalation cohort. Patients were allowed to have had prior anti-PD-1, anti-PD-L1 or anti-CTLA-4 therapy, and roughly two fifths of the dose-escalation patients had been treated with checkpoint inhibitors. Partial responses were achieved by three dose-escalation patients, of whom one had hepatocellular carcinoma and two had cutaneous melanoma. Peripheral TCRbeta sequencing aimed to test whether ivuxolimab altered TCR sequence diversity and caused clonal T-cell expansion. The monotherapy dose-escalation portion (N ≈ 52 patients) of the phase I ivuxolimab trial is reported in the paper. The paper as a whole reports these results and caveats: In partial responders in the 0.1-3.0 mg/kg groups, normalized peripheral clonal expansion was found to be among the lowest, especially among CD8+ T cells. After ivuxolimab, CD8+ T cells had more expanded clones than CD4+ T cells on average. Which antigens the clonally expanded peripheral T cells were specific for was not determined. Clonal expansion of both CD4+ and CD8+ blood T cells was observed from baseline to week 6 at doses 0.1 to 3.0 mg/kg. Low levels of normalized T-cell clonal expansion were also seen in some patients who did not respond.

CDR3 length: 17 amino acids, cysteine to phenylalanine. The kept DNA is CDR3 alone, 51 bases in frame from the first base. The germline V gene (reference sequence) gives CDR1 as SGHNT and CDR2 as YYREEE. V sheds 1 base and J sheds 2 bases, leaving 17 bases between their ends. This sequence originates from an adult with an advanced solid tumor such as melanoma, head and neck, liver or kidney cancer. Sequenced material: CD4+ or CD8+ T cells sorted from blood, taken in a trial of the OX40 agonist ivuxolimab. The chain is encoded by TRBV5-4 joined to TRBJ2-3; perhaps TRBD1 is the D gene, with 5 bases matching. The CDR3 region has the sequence CASSLFRQGAFTDTQYF. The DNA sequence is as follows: TGTGCCAGCAGCTTGTTCCGGCAGGGCGCCTTCACAGATACGCAGTATTTT.